Reported below is one TCR beta chain. Its antigen is currently unknown. Unique molecular identifiers were in the cDNA, with template-switch universal primer binding. TCRdb re-called the 5' RACE reads with MiXCR, one entry per CDR3 protein. The data show approximately 590,000 distinct CDR3 sequences, with approximately 10% seen just once and roughly 3% held by the top ten. The source of the sample is a study of identical twins. Study-wide points: Sequences that were out-of-frame, alpha and twin-shared displayed an excess of low generation probability.

This CDR3 spans 20 amino acids. The ends were cut back, 3 bases at V and 0 bases at J, with 24 bases in the middle. Germline V lookup: CDR1 MGHDK, CDR2 SYGVNS. These data were also reused for a study on yellow fever vaccine responses in identical twins. That study reports: Among the twins, the vaccine T cell response reportedly seemed partly convergent and partly personalized.

The TCR comes from a woman under 30 in good health. This chain uses TRBV25-1 with TRBJ2-4, with D perhaps TRBD1 (6 bases). The sequencing input was PBMCs. DNA for the CDR3: TGTGCCAGCAGTGATGCCGCTGTACCCCCTGGGACACTAGCCAAAAACATTCAGTACTTC. Amino acid sequence: CASSDAAVPPGTLAKNIQYF.